This TCR beta chain was recovered during a study of blood T cell repertoires in COVID-19. Overall study context: The study drew acute and convalescent COVID-19 samples from the United States, Italy and Spain. T cells, B-cell-depleted T cells, or PBMCs supplied cDNA or gDNA.

How the authors handled the data: Amplification with reference gene primers provided the estimates of nucleated cell counts. TCRdb's copy holds only in-frame clones and misses some; the assay was immunoSEQ multiplex PCR. The V and J calls and clone size were taken over from that table, and D and trimming were inferred from the DNA. The table includes some 190,000 clones, 88% detected once. The CDR3 length is 15 residues. The V gene's germline CDR1 is SGHRS and CDR2 YFSETQ. J was trimmed by 3 bases and V by 2 bases; bases with no gene match: 2. The receptor was isolated from a woman aged 40-49 years who had recovered from COVID-19. The chain has TRBV5-1 and TRBJ2-2; the match to TRBD1 covers 9 bases. The sequencing input was peripheral blood. CDR3 loop: CASSLTGGHTGELFF. CDR3 DNA: TGCGCCAGCAGCTTAACAGGGGGCCACACCGGGGAGCTGTTTTTT. The variable domain in full, completed from reference TRBV5-1 and TRBJ2-2, reads KAGVTQTPRYLIKTRGQQVTLSCSPISGHRSVSWYQQTPGQGLQFLFEYFSETQRNKGNFPGRFSGRQFSNSRSEMNVSTLELGDSALYLCASSLTGGHTGELFFGEGSRLTVL.